One sample yielded the 14 T cell receptor beta chains listed below, sequenced in a study of T cells after yellow fever vaccination. TCRdb processed the 5' RACE reads anew with MiXCR; each CDR3 protein has one entry. The sample includes under 550,000 distinct CDR3 sequences, just over 20% of them seen just once. The source material was PBMCs, sampled approximately 22 days after the first yellow fever vaccination. The receptor source for this set is a man between 18 and 29 years old who received the YFV17D yellow fever vaccine.

This clonotype was seen at least ten times. The CDR3 spells CASSYSPRGAYDTQYF. For the CDR3, the DNA is TGTGCCAGCAGTTACTCCCCAAGGGGGGCGTACGATACGCAGTATTTT. J is TRBJ2-3 and V is TRBV6-5, with D perhaps assigned TRBD1 or TRBD2 (6 bases each). V was shortened by 0 bases and J by 6 bases, with 16 bases between the two germline ends. CDR3 length: 16 residues. The germline V gene encodes CDR1 MNHEY and CDR2 SVGAGI.

The V call is TRBV6-5, the J call TRBJ1-6; 7 bases agree with TRBD1. Germline V gives CDR1 MNHEY, CDR2 SVGAGI. V shed 6 bases and J 6 bases; nucleotides not matched to a gene: 8. The CDR3 covers 15 residues. The CDR3 nucleotides read TGTGCCAGCAGCTATCAGGGGACAGTTAATTCACCCCTCCACTTT. Amino acid sequence: CASSYQGTVNSPLHF.

The V and J genes are TRBV12-3 or TRBV12-4 and TRBJ1-4, with TRBD1 matching 10 bases. V was clipped by 4 bases and J by 7 bases; unmatched bases: 6. The CDR3 is 15 residues long. The CDR3 DNA follows: TGTGCCAGCAGTTCGGGACAGGGGAGACGTGAAAAACTGTTTTTT. Residues: CASSSGQGRREKLFF.

This clonotype was seen only a few times. The rearrangement links TRBV23-1 to TRBJ2-7, with TRBD1 matching over 8 bases. TRBV23-1 is identified as an open reading frame with a role that is uncertain. CDR3 length: 14 residues. Trimming took 5 bases from V and 3 from J; bases not matched to a gene: 6. For the CDR3, the DNA is TGCGCCAGCAGTAGACTGGGACAGGTCTACGAGCAGTACGTC. Translating gives CASSRLGQVYEQYV.

V gene TRBV7-2 combines with J gene TRBJ2-3; no clear D gene. Germline CDR1 SGHTA, CDR2 FQGNSA. The ends were cut back, 8 bases at V and 2 bases at J, with 8 bases in the middle. The CDR3 is made up of 12 amino acids. The CDR3, as DNA: TGTGCCAGCGGCGCAACCACAGATACGCAGTATTTT. It translates to CASGATTDTQYF.

The sample holds a few counts of this clonotype. V and J are TRBV11-2 and TRBJ1-2; D gene uncertain. V shed 5 bases and J shed 0 bases, with 19 bases lying between them. The CDR3 is 17 residues long. The germline gives CDR1 SGHAT, CDR2 FQNNGV. CDR3: CASSPLSLRSSNYGYTF. CDR3 bases: TGTGCCAGCAGCCCCCTCAGTTTAAGATCATCTAACTATGGCTACACCTTC.

This clonotype was counted a few times. The rearrangement uses TRBV4-1 and TRBJ2-3; D unresolved. Germline V CDR1 and CDR2: MGHRA, YSYEKL. The CDR3 is 15 amino acids. Trimming took off 0 bases at V and 2 bases at J, with 9 bases between the two ends. The CDR3 DNA reads as TGCGCCAGCAGCCAAGATTGGTTAGTCACAGATACGCAGTATTTT. Residues: CASSQDWLVTDTQYF.

The rearrangement links TRBV11-2 to TRBJ2-5; 10 bases fit TRBD2. CDR3 length: 18 residues. Germline CDR1 is SGHAT and CDR2 is FQNNGV. The V gene end was trimmed by 5 bases and the J gene end by 4 bases; junction bases not matched to a gene: 16. The CDR3 region has the DNA TGTGCCAGCAGCCCTGGGGCGAACAGCGGGGGGGTGGGAGAGACCCAGTACTTC. This sequence encodes CASSPGANSGGVGETQYF. The full variable domain, its missing parts supplied by reference TRBV11-2 and TRBJ2-5, is EAGVAQSPRYKIIEKRQSVAFWCNPISGHATLYWYQQILGQGPKLLIQFQNNGVVDDSQLPKDRFSAERLKGVDSTLKIQPAKLEDSAVYLCASSPGANSGGVGETQYFGPGTRLLVL.

The chain couples TRBV19 to TRBJ2-7, with D possibly matching TRBD1 (6 bases). Trimming cost V 0 bases and J 3 bases, with 9 bases left between them. The CDR3 extends over 14 amino acids. Germline-derived CDR1 and CDR2 are LNHDA and SQIVND (reference sequence). The CDR3 DNA reads as TGTGCCAGTAGTATAGACTACAGGGACTACGAGCAGTACTTC. This translates into CASSIDYRDYEQYF.

This clonotype was counted between two and nine times. The chain links TRBV4-2 to TRBJ2-3; D is possibly TRBD2 (7 bases). Germline V gives CDR1 LGHNA, CDR2 YNFKEQ. The CDR3 contains 15 residues. With 0 bases removed from V and 6 bases from J, the gap between germline ends came to 13 bases. The CDR3 is CASSQEGGAIDTQYF. The CDR3 DNA is TGTGCCAGCAGCCAAGAGGGGGGGGCCATCGATACGCAGTATTTT.

This clonotype was detected a few times. The rearrangement uses TRBV20-1 and TRBJ2-7, with TRBD2 identical over 8 bases. Germline V lookup: CDR1 DFQATT, CDR2 SNEGSKA (reference sequence). This CDR3 is built from 13 residues. The CDR3 DNA reads as TGCAGCGTGAAGCGGGGGCCGACCTACGAGCAGTACTTC. Amino acid sequence: CSVKRGPTYEQYF.

This chain connects TRBV4-3 to TRBJ2-1; no clear D. Per germline, CDR1 LGHNA and CDR2 YSLEER. CDR3 length: 14 residues. V lost 0 bases and J lost 3, with 6 bases in between. The CDR3 nucleotides read TGCGCCAGCAGCCAAGATTGGCACTACAATGAGCAGTTCTTC. Translated, it gives CASSQDWHYNEQFF.

This clonotype showed up many times. The chain combines TRBV18 with TRBJ2-5; no definite D call. In germline, CDR1 is KGHSH, CDR2 LQKENI. The V end lost 3 bases, the J end lost 1 base, and 6 bases lay between the germline ends. This CDR3 region has 13 residues. CDR3 loop: CASSPDLQETQYF. CDR3 in DNA: TGTGCCAGCTCACCGGACCTCCAAGAGACCCAGTACTTC.

This clonotype showed up many times. This chain links TRBV7-3 with TRBJ2-2; D is unresolved. CDR1 SGHTA and CDR2 FQGTGA come from the germline V gene. Trimming cost V 3 bases and J 2 bases, with 7 bases left between them. The CDR3 is made up of 14 amino acids. The CDR3 spells CASSFGPNTGELFF. CDR3 DNA: TGTGCCAGCAGCTTCGGACCTAACACCGGGGAGCTGTTTTTT.